The source of this TCR beta chain is a study of cytomegalovirus exposure and HLA in healthy donors. Study details: Of 300 to 500 genotyped donors, about 80% clustered with self-reported Caucasian donors. Overall study results and limits: Listed as cytomegalovirus-associated were 150 to 200 TCR beta chains.

Comment on this clone: Antigen: not known.

Germline values: CDR1 MGHRA, CDR2 YSYEKL. The CDR3 runs 15 residues. V shed 5 bases and J 1 base; nucleotides not matched to a gene: 7. The PCR had 60 Vbeta and 13 Jbeta primers. Generated by immunoSEQ multiplex PCR, the TCRdb table keeps only in-frame clones and is missing some. The data contain about 160,000 clones, about four fifths of them singletons. Sequenced sample: PBMCs. The sequence derives from a male donor in good health and CMV-seropositive. The chain couples TRBV4-1 to TRBJ1-1; 7 bases fit TRBD1. The CDR3 loop reads CASSTRDRPNTEAFF. CDR3 coding DNA: TGCGCCAGCAGCACCCGGGACAGACCGAACACTGAAGCTTTCTTT.